This is a list of T cell receptor beta chains from one sample in a study of blood T cell repertoires in COVID-19. Clones were sequenced by immunoSEQ multiplex PCR, and TCRdb holds only the in-frame ones, with some missing. The sample yields about 120,000 clones, around 84% seen once. The material sequenced was peripheral blood. These TCRs come from a man aged 40-55 years with acute or convalescent COVID-19. CDR3s include the opening cysteine and the closing phenylalanine or tryptophan. Fields, in order: D gene, J gene, clone size, V gene, CDR3 protein, CDR3 DNA. The D gene is left open where the match is weak. Where a row states a size, it is once, few, many or the class of an expanded clone; other rows omit it.

d_call: NA; j_call: TRBJ1-6; clone_size: NA; v_call: TRBV3-1/TRBV3-2; cdr3_aa: CASRREGDSPLHF; cdr3_nt: TGTGCCAGCAGACGCGAGGGGGATTCACCCCTCCACTTT
d_call: NA; j_call: TRBJ2-5; clone_size: NA; v_call: TRBV15; cdr3_aa: CATSTGIWETQYF; cdr3_nt: TGTGCCACCAGCACAGGGATTTGGGAGACCCAGTACTTC
d_call: NA; j_call: TRBJ2-1; clone_size: once; v_call: TRBV2; cdr3_aa: CASSDSGRHNEQFF; cdr3_nt: TGTGCCAGCAGTGACAGCGGACGACACAATGAGCAGTTCTTC
d_call: TRBD1; j_call: TRBJ1-1; clone_size: NA; v_call: TRBV6-5; cdr3_aa: CASSPRDRVNTEAFF; cdr3_nt: TGTGCCAGCAGTCCCCGGGACAGGGTGAACACTGAAGCTTTCTTT
d_call: NA; j_call: TRBJ1-1; clone_size: few; v_call: TRBV11-1; cdr3_aa: CASSLRMYTEAFF; cdr3_nt: TGTGCCAGCAGCTTGCGGATGTACACTGAAGCTTTCTTT
d_call: NA; j_call: TRBJ1-5; clone_size: NA; v_call: TRBV2; cdr3_aa: CASSEALRGNQPQHF; cdr3_nt: TGTGCCAGCAGTGAAGCGCTTCGAGGCAATCAGCCCCAGCATTTT
d_call: TRBD1; j_call: TRBJ2-2; clone_size: few; v_call: TRBV18; cdr3_aa: CASSLPGGTGELFF; cdr3_nt: TGTGCCAGCTCACTCCCAGGGGGCACCGGGGAGCTGTTTTTT
d_call: NA; j_call: TRBJ2-1; clone_size: few; v_call: TRBV7-3; cdr3_aa: CASSRAGGGGEIDNEQFF; cdr3_nt: TGTGCCAGCAGCCGCGCAGGGGGAGGCGGGGAGATCGACAATGAGCAGTTCTTC
d_call: NA; j_call: TRBJ2-7; clone_size: NA; v_call: TRBV7-2; cdr3_aa: CASSLWGGPSYEQYF; cdr3_nt: TGTGCCAGCAGCTTATGGGGGGGCCCCAGCTACGAGCAGTACTTC
d_call: TRBD1; j_call: TRBJ1-2; clone_size: NA; v_call: TRBV12-5; cdr3_aa: CASGTDRGHIGYTF; cdr3_nt: TGTGCTAGTGGCACAGACAGGGGGCACATCGGCTACACCTTC
d_call: TRBD2; j_call: TRBJ2-2; clone_size: NA; v_call: TRBV27; cdr3_aa: CASSLRRGALSGELFF; cdr3_nt: TGTGCCAGCAGTTTACGGCGGGGGGCACTTAGCGGGGAGCTGTTTTTT
d_call: TRBD2; j_call: TRBJ2-1; clone_size: NA; v_call: TRBV5-8; cdr3_aa: CASSLVVGLAGRNEQFF; cdr3_nt: TGTGCCAGCAGCTTGGTCGTCGGGCTAGCGGGGCGAAATGAGCAGTTCTTC
d_call: NA; j_call: TRBJ1-3; clone_size: NA; v_call: TRBV28; cdr3_aa: CASSLGQPGNTIYF; cdr3_nt: TGTGCCAGCAGTTTAGGACAGCCTGGAAACACCATATATTTT
d_call: TRBD2; j_call: TRBJ2-1; clone_size: NA; v_call: TRBV30; cdr3_aa: CAWSYGTSGSNEQFF; cdr3_nt: TGTGCCTGGAGCTACGGGACTAGCGGGAGCAATGAGCAGTTCTTC
d_call: NA; j_call: TRBJ2-1; clone_size: NA; v_call: TRBV27; cdr3_aa: CASSDPSSSYNEQFF; cdr3_nt: TGTGCCAGCAGTGACCCTAGCAGCTCCTACAATGAGCAGTTCTTC
d_call: NA; j_call: TRBJ2-3; clone_size: NA; v_call: TRBV14; cdr3_aa: CASSQQSADTQYF; cdr3_nt: TGTGCCAGCAGCCAACAGAGCGCCGATACGCAGTATTTT
d_call: TRBD1; j_call: TRBJ1-6; clone_size: NA; v_call: TRBV18; cdr3_aa: CASSQRQGDNSPLHF; cdr3_nt: TGTGCCAGCTCACAGAGACAGGGGGATAATTCACCCCTCCACTTT
d_call: NA; j_call: TRBJ2-3; clone_size: few; v_call: TRBV7-2; cdr3_aa: CASSLSGAGTDTQYF; cdr3_nt: TGTGCCAGCAGCCTAAGTGGGGCTGGCACAGATACGCAGTATTTT
d_call: TRBD1; j_call: TRBJ1-2; clone_size: NA; v_call: TRBV18; cdr3_aa: CASSGTANYGYTF; cdr3_nt: TGTGCCAGCTCAGGGACAGCTAACTATGGCTACACCTTC
d_call: TRBD1; j_call: TRBJ1-1; clone_size: NA; v_call: TRBV2; cdr3_aa: CASREDRADTEAFF; cdr3_nt: TGTGCCAGCAGGGAAGACAGGGCTGACACTGAAGCTTTCTTT
d_call: TRBD1; j_call: TRBJ1-6; clone_size: NA; v_call: TRBV6-6; cdr3_aa: CASSRGRDNSPLHF; cdr3_nt: TGTGCCAGCAGTAGGGGGCGGGATAATTCACCCCTCCACTTT
d_call: TRBD1; j_call: TRBJ1-2; clone_size: NA; v_call: TRBV5-1; cdr3_aa: CASSLGQGLGYTF; cdr3_nt: TGCGCCAGCAGCTTGGGACAGGGGCTGGGCTACACCTTC
d_call: TRBD2; j_call: TRBJ2-3; clone_size: NA; v_call: TRBV5-4; cdr3_aa: CASSPGLAGGHRDTQYF; cdr3_nt: TGTGCCAGCAGCCCCGGACTAGCGGGGGGGCACAGAGATACGCAGTATTTT
d_call: NA; j_call: TRBJ2-3; clone_size: NA; v_call: TRBV29-1; cdr3_aa: CSVGRDSYTQYF; cdr3_nt: TGCAGCGTGGGTCGGGATTCTTATACGCAGTATTTT
d_call: NA; j_call: TRBJ1-2; clone_size: NA; v_call: TRBV3-1/TRBV3-2; cdr3_aa: CASSQWQETYGYTF; cdr3_nt: TGTGCCAGCAGCCAATGGCAGGAAACGTATGGCTACACCTTC
d_call: NA; j_call: TRBJ2-5; clone_size: NA; v_call: TRBV7-9; cdr3_aa: CASSLVAEETQYF; cdr3_nt: TGTGCCAGCAGCTTAGTGGCGGAAGAGACCCAGTACTTC
d_call: NA; j_call: TRBJ2-7; clone_size: NA; v_call: TRBV18; cdr3_aa: CASSPPISAYEQYF; cdr3_nt: TGTGCCAGCTCACCACCGATCAGCGCCTACGAGCAGTACTTC
d_call: NA; j_call: TRBJ2-3; clone_size: NA; v_call: TRBV3-1/TRBV3-2; cdr3_aa: CASSQLTPPIGTQYF; cdr3_nt: TGTGCCAGCAGCCAACTAACCCCACCCATCGGTACGCAGTATTTT
d_call: NA; j_call: TRBJ2-5; clone_size: NA; v_call: TRBV11-3; cdr3_aa: CASSLGPEETQYF; cdr3_nt: TGTGCCAGCAGCTTGGGGCCAGAAGAGACCCAGTACTTC
d_call: NA; j_call: TRBJ2-7; clone_size: NA; v_call: TRBV27; cdr3_aa: CASSAPRTASSYEQYF; cdr3_nt: TGTGCCAGCAGTGCGCCCCGGACAGCGAGCTCCTACGAGCAGTACTTC
d_call: TRBD2; j_call: TRBJ2-5; clone_size: NA; v_call: TRBV5-1; cdr3_aa: CASSLETSGRAVTQYF; cdr3_nt: TGCGCCAGCAGCTTGGAGACTAGCGGGAGGGCCGTGACCCAGTACTTC
d_call: NA; j_call: TRBJ2-5; clone_size: NA; v_call: TRBV7-8; cdr3_aa: CASSFWVALSAGETQYF; cdr3_nt: TGTGCCAGCAGCTTTTGGGTAGCGTTGTCAGCGGGAGAGACCCAGTACTTC
d_call: NA; j_call: TRBJ1-4; clone_size: NA; v_call: TRBV27; cdr3_aa: CASSPLGGHEKLFF; cdr3_nt: TGTGCCAGCAGCCCCCTCGGGGGGCACGAAAAACTGTTTTTT
d_call: NA; j_call: TRBJ2-1; clone_size: once; v_call: TRBV20-1; cdr3_aa: CSASSAGQFF; cdr3_nt: TGCAGTGCTAGCAGTGCGGGTCAGTTCTTC
d_call: TRBD2; j_call: TRBJ2-1; clone_size: NA; v_call: TRBV5-4; cdr3_aa: CASSFTSGRSSNEQFF; cdr3_nt: TGTGCCAGCAGCTTTACTAGCGGCCGAAGCTCCAATGAGCAGTTCTTC
d_call: NA; j_call: TRBJ1-2; clone_size: NA; v_call: TRBV28; cdr3_aa: CASAGREIYGYTF; cdr3_nt: TGTGCCAGCGCCGGGAGGGAGATCTATGGCTACACCTTC
d_call: TRBD2; j_call: TRBJ2-1; clone_size: NA; v_call: TRBV5-1; cdr3_aa: CASSLVAGGYSREQFF; cdr3_nt: TGCGCCAGCAGCTTGGTAGCGGGAGGGTATTCTCGTGAGCAGTTCTTC
d_call: NA; j_call: TRBJ1-2; clone_size: few; v_call: TRBV18; cdr3_aa: CASSSRARYGYTF; cdr3_nt: TGTGCCAGCTCATCCAGGGCCCGCTATGGCTACACCTTC
d_call: TRBD2; j_call: TRBJ2-1; clone_size: once; v_call: TRBV2; cdr3_aa: CASSEVSGRYNEQFF; cdr3_nt: TGTGCCAGCAGTGAGGTTAGCGGGAGGTACAATGAGCAGTTCTTC
d_call: TRBD1; j_call: TRBJ1-2; clone_size: NA; v_call: TRBV28; cdr3_aa: CASSLRDRGRGYTF; cdr3_nt: TGTGCCAGCAGTTTAAGGGACAGGGGGAGAGGCTACACCTTC
d_call: NA; j_call: TRBJ2-5; clone_size: NA; v_call: TRBV6-5; cdr3_aa: CASRRLGGFQETQYF; cdr3_nt: TGTGCCAGCAGACGGTTGGGAGGTTTCCAAGAGACCCAGTACTTC
d_call: NA; j_call: TRBJ1-4; clone_size: NA; v_call: TRBV28; cdr3_aa: CASRRGPEKLFF; cdr3_nt: TGTGCCAGTCGACGTGGGCCCGAAAAACTGTTTTTT
d_call: TRBD2; j_call: TRBJ2-5; clone_size: NA; v_call: TRBV5-8; cdr3_aa: CASSLWSGRGETQYF; cdr3_nt: TGTGCCAGCAGCTTGTGGAGCGGGAGAGGGGAGACCCAGTACTTC
d_call: NA; j_call: TRBJ2-7; clone_size: NA; v_call: TRBV6-5; cdr3_aa: CASGRQESYEQYF; cdr3_nt: TGTGCCAGCGGAAGGCAGGAAAGCTACGAGCAGTACTTC
d_call: TRBD1; j_call: TRBJ2-2; clone_size: NA; v_call: TRBV27; cdr3_aa: CASRPDRRNTGELFF; cdr3_nt: TGTGCCAGCAGACCGGACAGGCGGAACACCGGGGAGCTGTTTTTT
d_call: TRBD2; j_call: TRBJ2-7; clone_size: NA; v_call: TRBV11-2; cdr3_aa: CASSSNPGLTYEQYF; cdr3_nt: TGTGCCAGCAGCTCGAACCCGGGACTAACCTACGAGCAGTACTTC
d_call: TRBD2; j_call: TRBJ2-7; clone_size: NA; v_call: TRBV28; cdr3_aa: CASSLAGGGSLLYEQYF; cdr3_nt: TGTGCCAGCAGTTTAGCGGGAGGAGGATCCCTTCTCTACGAGCAGTACTTC
d_call: TRBD1; j_call: TRBJ1-5; clone_size: NA; v_call: TRBV12-3/TRBV12-4; cdr3_aa: CASSHRGPQHF; cdr3_nt: TGTGCCAGCAGCCACAGGGGGCCCCAGCATTTT
d_call: NA; j_call: TRBJ1-1; clone_size: NA; v_call: TRBV2; cdr3_aa: CASTLDSNTEAFF; cdr3_nt: TGTGCCAGCACCCTAGATTCGAACACTGAAGCTTTCTTT